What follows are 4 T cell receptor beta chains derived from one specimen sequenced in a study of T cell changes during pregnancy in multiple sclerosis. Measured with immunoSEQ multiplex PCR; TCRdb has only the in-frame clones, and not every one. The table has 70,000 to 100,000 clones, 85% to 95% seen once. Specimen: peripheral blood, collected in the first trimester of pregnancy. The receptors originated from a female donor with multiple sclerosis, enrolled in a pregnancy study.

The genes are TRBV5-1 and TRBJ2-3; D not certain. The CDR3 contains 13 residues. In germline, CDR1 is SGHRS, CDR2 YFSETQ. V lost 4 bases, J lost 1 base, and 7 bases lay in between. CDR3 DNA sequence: TGCGCCAGCAGCGGTACTGGCACAGATACGCAGTATTTT. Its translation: CASSGTGTDTQYF. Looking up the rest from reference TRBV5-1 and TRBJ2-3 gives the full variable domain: KAGVTQTPRYLIKTRGQQVTLSCSPISGHRSVSWYQQTPGQGLQFLFEYFSETQRNKGNFPGRFSGRQFSNSRSEMNVSTLELGDSALYLCASSGTGTDTQYFGPGTRLTVL.

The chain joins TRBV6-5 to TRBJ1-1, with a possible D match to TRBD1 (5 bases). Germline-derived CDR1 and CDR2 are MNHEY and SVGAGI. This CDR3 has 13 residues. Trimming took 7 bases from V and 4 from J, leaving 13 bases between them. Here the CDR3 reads CASTSPGGTEAFF. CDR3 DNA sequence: TGTGCCAGCACCAGCCCGGGGGGCACTGAAGCTTTCTTT.

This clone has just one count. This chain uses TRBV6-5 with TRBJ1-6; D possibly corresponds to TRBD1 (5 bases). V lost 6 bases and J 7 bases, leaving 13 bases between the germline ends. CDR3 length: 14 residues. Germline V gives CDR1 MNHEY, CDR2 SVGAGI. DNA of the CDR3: TGTGCCAGCAGCTTAGGGAACAGGAATTCACCCCTCCACTTT. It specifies CASSLGNRNSPLHF.

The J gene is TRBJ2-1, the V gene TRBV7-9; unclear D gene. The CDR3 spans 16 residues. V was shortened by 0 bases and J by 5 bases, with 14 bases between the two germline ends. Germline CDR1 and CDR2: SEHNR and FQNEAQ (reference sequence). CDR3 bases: TGTGCCAGCAGCTTAGCCATTGAGAATCCCAACAATGAGCAGTTCTTC. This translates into CASSLAIENPNNEQFF.